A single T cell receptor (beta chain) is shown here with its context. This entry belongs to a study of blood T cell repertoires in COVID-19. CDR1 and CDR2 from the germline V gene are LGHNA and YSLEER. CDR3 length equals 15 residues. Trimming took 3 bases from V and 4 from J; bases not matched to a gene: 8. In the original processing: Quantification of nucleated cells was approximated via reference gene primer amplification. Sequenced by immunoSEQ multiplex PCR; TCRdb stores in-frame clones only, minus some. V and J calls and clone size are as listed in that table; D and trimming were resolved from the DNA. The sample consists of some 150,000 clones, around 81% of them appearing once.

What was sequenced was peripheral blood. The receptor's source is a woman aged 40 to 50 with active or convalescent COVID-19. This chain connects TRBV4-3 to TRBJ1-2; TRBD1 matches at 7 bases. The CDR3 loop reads CASSQTRTGTYGYTF. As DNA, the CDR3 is TGCGCCAGCAGCCAGACCCGGACAGGAACCTATGGCTACACCTTC.